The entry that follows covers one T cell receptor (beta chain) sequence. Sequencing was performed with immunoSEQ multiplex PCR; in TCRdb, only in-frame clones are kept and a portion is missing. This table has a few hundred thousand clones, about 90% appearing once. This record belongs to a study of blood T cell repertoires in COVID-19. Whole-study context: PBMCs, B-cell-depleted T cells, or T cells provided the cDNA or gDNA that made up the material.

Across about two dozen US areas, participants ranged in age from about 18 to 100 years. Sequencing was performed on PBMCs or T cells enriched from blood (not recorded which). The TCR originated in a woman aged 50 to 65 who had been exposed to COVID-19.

Written as DNA, the CDR3 is TGTGCCAGTAGCTCCTTTTTCGGGGGGGGCTTAAATGAGCAGTTCTTC. It is translated as CASSSFFGGGLNEQFF. The chain employs TRBV19 and TRBJ2-1; the match to TRBD2 covers 8 bases. Germline loops: CDR1 LNHDA, CDR2 SQIVND (reference sequence). V was clipped by 6 bases and J by 7 bases; unmatched bases: 14. CDR3 length: 16 residues. Filled out from reference TRBV19 and TRBJ2-1, the complete variable domain reads DGGITQSPKYLFRKEGQNVTLSCEQNLNHDAMYWYRQDPGQGLRLIYYSQIVNDFQKGDIAEGYSVSREKKESFPLTVTSAQKNPTAFYLCASSSFFGGGLNEQFFGPGTRLTVL.